What follows are 24 T cell receptor beta chains derived from one specimen sequenced in a study of blood T cell repertoires in COVID-19. The assay was immunoSEQ multiplex PCR, and TCRdb's table has in-frame clones only and misses some. Of 110,000 or so clones listed, 80% to 85% were seen once; the top ten hold approximately 15%. The sequenced material came from peripheral blood. The receptors originated from a woman of 80 years or more with acute or convalescent COVID-19.

The table lists this clone with a few counts. The chain links TRBV28 to TRBJ2-2, with a weak D call TRBD1 (5 bases). The CDR3 has 14 amino acids. CDR1 is MDHEN and CDR2 is SYDVKM in the germline V gene. Trimming took 8 bases from V and 5 from J, leaving 15 bases between them. CDR3: CASSQGLRTGELFF. CDR3 DNA: TGTGCCAGCTCCCAGGGATTGAGAACCGGGGAGCTGTTTTTT.

The chain is built from TRBV20-1 and TRBJ2-3; 9 bases line up with TRBD2. V was clipped by 3 bases and J by 2 bases; unmatched bases: 9. This CDR3 has 16 residues. Germline values: CDR1 DFQATT, CDR2 SNEGSKA (reference sequence). The CDR3 loop reads CSASGSGSPFTDTQYF. As DNA, the CDR3 is TGCAGTGCTAGTGGTAGCGGGAGTCCATTCACAGATACGCAGTATTTT.

V and J are TRBV19 and TRBJ2-1; TRBD2 agrees at 11 bases. The CDR3 covers 15 residues. The germline CDR1 and CDR2 sequences are LNHDA and SQIVND (reference sequence). The V segment lost 7 bases and the J segment 6 bases; nucleotides outside the gene matches: 8. Here the CDR3 reads CASNQLAGVVNEQFF. The DNA for the CDR3 is TGTGCCAGTAACCAACTAGCGGGAGTAGTCAATGAGCAGTTCTTC. Using reference TRBV19 and TRBJ2-1 for the parts outside the CDR3, the full variable domain is DGGITQSPKYLFRKEGQNVTLSCEQNLNHDAMYWYRQDPGQGLRLIYYSQIVNDFQKGDIAEGYSVSREKKESFPLTVTSAQKNPTAFYLCASNQLAGVVNEQFFGPGTRLTVL.

This clone is a singleton in its sample. CDR3 nucleotide sequence: TGCAGCGTTACGGGGACTCCCACCGAGGCAACTAATGAAAAACTGTTTTTT. It is translated as CSVTGTPTEATNEKLFF. The chain joins TRBV29-1 to TRBJ1-4, with a possible D match to TRBD1 (5 bases). CDR3 size: 17 residues. Trimming pared 5 bases from V and 0 bases from J, leaving 19 bases between. Germline V gives CDR1 SQVTM, CDR2 ANQGSEA.

J is TRBJ2-3 and V is TRBV27, with 13 bases identical to TRBD2. This CDR3 is 17 amino acids long. Trimming cost V 5 bases and J 8 bases; bases outside gene matches: 13. CDR1 is MNHEY, CDR2 SMNVEV, per germline (reference sequence). The CDR3 coding sequence is TGTGCCAGCAGTCCCTACACTAGCGGGAGGGCCGAAGGTACGCAGTATTTT. Protein product: CASSPYTSGRAEGTQYF.

The chain uses TRBV24-1 and TRBJ2-2; TRBD1 is a possible D gene (5 bases). Trimming left V 2 bases short and J 6 bases short, with 9 bases between. CDR1 is KGHDR and CDR2 is SFDVKD in the germline V gene. This CDR3 has 14 residues. The CDR3 loop is CATSDWQGPGELFF. CDR3 nucleotide sequence: TGTGCCACCAGTGATTGGCAGGGCCCCGGGGAGCTGTTTTTT.

The V gene is TRBV5-1, the J gene TRBJ2-3; the D gene is possibly TRBD1 (5 bases). V lost 4 bases, J lost 1 base, and 10 bases lay in between. CDR3 length: 14 amino acids. Per germline, CDR1 SGHRS and CDR2 YFSETQ. CDR3 DNA sequence: TGCGCCAGCAGCCCCCCGACAGGCACAGATACGCAGTATTTT. This gives the protein CASSPPTGTDTQYF.

The chain is built from TRBV19 and TRBJ2-1, with TRBD1 as a possible D gene (5 bases). In germline, CDR1 is LNHDA, CDR2 SQIVND (reference sequence). Trimming cost V 1 base and J 3 bases, with 13 bases left between them. The CDR3 contains 16 residues. The chain's CDR3 is CASSIGAGMNYNEQFF. CDR3 DNA sequence: TGTGCCAGTAGTATAGGGGCAGGGATGAACTACAATGAGCAGTTCTTC.

The chain joins TRBV28 to TRBJ1-3; 7 positions match TRBD1. Germline CDR1 is MDHEN and CDR2 is SYDVKM. With V trimmed by 6 bases and J by 7 bases, 9 bases remained unmatched. The CDR3 is 14 amino acids. In DNA form, the CDR3 reads TGTGCCAGCAGGACAGGGTCTGGGGTTAACACCATATATTTT. This codes for CASRTGSGVNTIYF.

This clone appeared many times. The V and J genes are TRBV30 and TRBJ2-5; perhaps TRBD2 as D (6 bases). Germline values: CDR1 GTSNPN, CDR2 SVGIG (reference sequence). The CDR3 runs to 13 residues. V dropped 3 bases and J dropped 4 bases, with 12 bases sitting between them. The CDR3 loop reads CAWSAPAGETQYF. In DNA, the CDR3 is TGTGCCTGGAGCGCACCAGCGGGAGAGACCCAGTACTTC.

J is TRBJ2-3 and V is TRBV5-1; 7 positions agree with TRBD2. The CDR3 has 15 residues. The V gene end was trimmed by 3 bases and the J gene end by 1 base; junction bases not matched to a gene: 5. Germline loops: CDR1 SGHRS, CDR2 YFSETQ. The CDR3 loop is CASSYSSGGTDTQYF. The CDR3 region has the DNA TGCGCCAGCAGCTACTCTAGCGGAGGCACAGATACGCAGTATTTT.

The rearrangement joins TRBV12-3 or TRBV12-4 to TRBJ1-2; possible D gene TRBD1, 6 bases. The V gene lost 1 base and the J gene lost 8 bases, with 8 bases spanning the gap. This CDR3 has 12 amino acids. The DNA for the CDR3 is TGTGCCAGCAGTTTAGAACAGGGCGGCTACACCTTC. Residues: CASSLEQGGYTF.

V is TRBV29-1 and J is TRBJ2-5; 7 positions agree with TRBD1. There are 10 residues in the CDR3. Germline loops: CDR1 SQVTM, CDR2 ANQGSEA. V dropped 6 bases and J dropped 10; count of bases not matched to a gene: 5. The CDR3, as DNA: TGCAGCGTATTGACAGGGAACCAGTACTTC. Translated, it gives CSVLTGNQYF.

This clone was observed a few times. V gene TRBV7-9 combines with J gene TRBJ2-7; 9 bases agree with TRBD1. The CDR3 consists of 14 residues. Germline V lookup: CDR1 SEHNR, CDR2 FQNEAQ (reference sequence). V was clipped by 5 bases and J by 5 bases; unmatched bases: 7. The chain's CDR3 is CASSLDRGSDEQYF. The CDR3 DNA reads TGTGCCAGCAGCCTGGACAGGGGTAGCGACGAGCAGTACTTC.

The rearrangement links TRBV12-3 or TRBV12-4 to TRBJ1-1; a weak D match, TRBD1 (6 bases). The V end lost 5 bases, the J end lost 1 base, and 8 bases lay between the germline ends. The CDR3 length is 13 residues. The CDR3 reads CASSPQGNTEAFF. The DNA of the CDR3 is TGTGCCAGCAGTCCACAGGGGAACACTGAAGCTTTCTTT.

The gene calls are TRBV7-9 and TRBJ2-5; a possible D gene is TRBD1 (5 bases). Germline V CDR1 and CDR2: SEHNR, FQNEAQ (reference sequence). V lost 2 bases and J 1 base, leaving 14 bases between the germline ends. The CDR3 length is 16 residues. This chain's CDR3 is CASSLTYRSLQETQYF. CDR3 DNA sequence: TGTGCCAGCAGCTTAACCTACAGGAGCCTCCAAGAGACCCAGTACTTC.

This clone was seen a few times. The rearrangement joins TRBV6-5 to TRBJ1-2; TRBD1 aligns across 8 bases. The CDR3 has 13 amino acids. Germline CDR1 is MNHEY and CDR2 is SVGAGI. J gave up 6 bases and V 10 bases, and 10 bases lay outside the gene matches. This CDR3 reads CATMDRERDGYTF. The CDR3 nucleotides are TGTGCCACCATGGACAGGGAGCGCGATGGCTACACCTTC.

V usage is TRBV3-1 (or the pseudogene TRBV3-2) and J usage is TRBJ1-6, with 9 bases identical to TRBD1. Germline values: CDR1 LGHDT, CDR2 YNNKEL (reference sequence). The CDR3 loop spans 17 amino acids. V shed 0 bases, J shed 3 bases, and the junction held 3 bases outside the gene matches. The DNA for the CDR3 is TGTGCCAGCAGCCAAGACGGGACAGGGCTCTATAATTCACCCCTCCACTTT. Amino acid sequence: CASSQDGTGLYNSPLHF.

The chain is built from TRBV27 and TRBJ2-1, with TRBD2 as a possible D gene (7 bases). The CDR3 is made up of 15 amino acids. The V gene's germline CDR1 is MNHEY and CDR2 SMNVEV (reference sequence). Trimming took 5 bases from V and 4 from J, leaving 15 bases between them. This CDR3 is CASSQGLAAYNEQFF. For the CDR3, the DNA is TGTGCCAGCAGTCAGGGGCTAGCGGCTTACAATGAGCAGTTCTTC.

The chain employs TRBV3-1 (or the pseudogene TRBV3-2) and TRBJ1-6; weak D call: TRBD1 (5 bases). Germline CDR1 is LGHDT and CDR2 is YNNKEL (reference sequence). The CDR3 extends over 16 amino acids. V was pared by 4 bases and J by 8 bases, with 18 bases between. CDR3 sequence reads: CASSRRTLSEHSPLHF. As DNA, the CDR3 is TGTGCCAGCAGCCGACGGACACTTTCGGAACATTCACCCCTCCACTTT.

With respect to this clone: This sample includes further DNA sequences coding for the same CDR3. The CDR3 region has the DNA TGTGCCACCAGTGATCCCCGTATCTCTGGAAACACCATATATTTT. Translating it yields CATSDPRISGNTIYF. The chain joins TRBV24-1 to TRBJ1-3, with D uncertain. V was trimmed by 3 bases and J by 0 bases, leaving 8 bases between them. The CDR3 runs 15 residues. Germline V gives CDR1 KGHDR, CDR2 SFDVKD.

This chain uses TRBV28 with TRBJ2-7; TRBD2 aligns across 8 bases. V lost 8 bases and J lost 4; bases outside the gene matches: 10. The CDR3 is made up of 14 amino acids. Germline lookup yields CDR1 MDHEN and CDR2 SYDVKM. CDR3 DNA: TGTGCCAGCCTCCCGGGGGGGCTCACGTACGAGCAGTACTTC. Residues: CASLPGGLTYEQYF.

The V and J genes are TRBV2 and TRBJ1-4; D may be TRBD1 (6 bases). Germline V gene lookup returns CDR1 SNHLY and CDR2 FYNNEI. This CDR3 region has 15 residues. V was trimmed by 6 bases and J by 2 bases, leaving 13 bases between them. In nucleotides, the CDR3 is TGTGCCAGCAGAGACCAAAGGGGGACTAATGAAAAACTGTTTTTT. This encodes CASRDQRGTNEKLFF.

The rearrangement links TRBV4-3 to TRBJ2-2, with TRBD2 matching 15 bases. CDR3 size: 17 residues. Germline-derived CDR1 and CDR2 are LGHNA and YSLEER. J lost 6 bases, V lost 6 bases, and 8 bases had no gene match. The CDR3 loop is CASSPGLAGGPPGELFF. The CDR3 bases are TGCGCCAGCAGTCCGGGACTAGCGGGAGGCCCCCCCGGGGAGCTGTTTTTT.